The 21 T cell receptor beta chains below all came from one sample that was sequenced in a study of CD8 T cells in Susac syndrome. An amount of RNA that ranged from about 0.45 to 1 ug was reverse transcribed with random hexamers. TCRdb reanalysed the immunoSEQ multiplex PCR reads using MiXCR and keeps one entry per CDR3 protein. The profile covers about 210,000 distinct CDR3 sequences, with about 95% appearing a single time and approximately 0.082% taken by the ten largest. Material for sequencing was CD4+ T cells from PBMCs. The source of these receptors is a human donor with multiple sclerosis.

The chain links TRBV29-1 to TRBJ2-7; 7 bases line up with TRBD1. The CDR3 has 13 residues. Germline trimming cut 4 bases from V and 6 bases from J; bases unmatched to any gene: 9. In germline, CDR1 is SQVTM, CDR2 ANQGSEA. This CDR3 reads CSVAMDRRVEQYF. The CDR3, as DNA: TGCAGCGTTGCAATGGACAGGCGGGTCGAGCAGTACTTC.

This chain uses TRBV15 with TRBJ1-6; D uncertain. Germline V lookup: CDR1 LNHNV, CDR2 YYDKDF (reference sequence). The V and J ends lost 0 bases and 6 bases respectively, with 18 bases between them. This CDR3 spans 18 amino acids. This CDR3 reads CATSRDSLFGRVNSPLHF. As DNA, the CDR3 is TGTGCCACCAGCAGAGATAGTCTTTTTGGTAGGGTTAATTCACCCCTCCACTTT. Combining the CDR3 with reference TRBV15 and TRBJ1-6 gives the whole variable domain DAMVIQNPRYQVTQFGKPVTLSCSQTLNHNVMYWYQQKSSQAPKLLFHYYDKDFNNEADTPDNFQSRRPNTSFCFLDIRSPGLGDTAMYLCATSRDSLFGRVNSPLHFGNGTRLTVT.

A word on this clonotype: The junction differs from germline at one of its ends, possibly a read error. The rearrangement uses TRBV20-1 and TRBJ2-7, with TRBD2 identical over 7 bases. Looked up from germline, CDR1 is DFQATT and CDR2 is SNEGSKA (reference sequence). This CDR3 region has 14 residues. Here the CDR3 reads CSARASGTKSEQYF. CDR3 bases: TGCAGTGCAAGAGCCTCCGGGACTAAGAGCGAGCAGTACTTC.

The rearrangement uses TRBV29-1 and TRBJ2-5; D not resolved. This CDR3 spans 13 amino acids. V was clipped by 4 bases and J by 3 bases, with 12 bases between them. Germline loops: CDR1 SQVTM, CDR2 ANQGSEA. CDR3 amino acids: CSVGRWVEETQYF. The CDR3 nucleotides read TGCAGCGTTGGAAGATGGGTCGAAGAGACCCAGTACTTC.

V gene TRBV15 combines with J gene TRBJ2-5, with 11 bases identical to TRBD2. CDR3 size: 17 residues. Germline V lookup: CDR1 LNHNV, CDR2 YYDKDF (reference sequence). The ends lost 5 bases at V and 1 base at J; junction bases unmatched: 9. This CDR3 reads CATSPRLAGPLQETQYF. The CDR3 DNA follows: TGTGCCACCAGCCCGCGACTAGCGGGGCCTCTCCAAGAGACCCAGTACTTC.

The chain uses TRBV7-8 and TRBJ2-2, with 9 bases lining up with TRBD2. V shed 3 bases, J shed 0 bases, and the junction held 2 bases outside the gene matches. The germline CDR1 and CDR2 sequences are SGHVS and FQNEAQ. This CDR3 has 16 amino acids. CDR3 in amino acids: CASSFLAGTNTGELFF. DNA for the CDR3: TGTGCCAGCAGCTTCCTAGCGGGGACGAACACCGGGGAGCTGTTTTTT.

J is TRBJ2-2 and V is TRBV29-1, with a tentative D call TRBD2 (6 bases). This CDR3 is 15 amino acids long. Per germline, CDR1 SQVTM and CDR2 ANQGSEA. Deletions cut 8 bases from V and 2 bases from J, with 18 bases between. The chain's CDR3 is CSSTSGSGNTGELFF. As DNA, the CDR3 is TGCAGCTCAACGTCTGGTAGCGGAAACACCGGGGAGCTGTTTTTT.

This chain joins TRBV3-1 and TRBJ2-3; D ambiguous. This CDR3 has 13 amino acids. Trimming shortened V by 0 bases and J by 3 bases, and 4 bases separated the two germline ends. CDR1 is LGHDT, CDR2 YNNKEL, per germline (reference sequence). This CDR3 reads CASSQDGTDTQYF. Written as DNA, the CDR3 is TGTGCCAGCAGCCAAGATGGAACAGATACGCAGTATTTT.

The CDR3 nucleotides read TGTGCCTGGAGTACAAGCTCCTACAATGAGCAGTTCTTC. Translation: CAWSTSSYNEQFF. This sequence joins TRBV30 and TRBJ2-1; D is unresolved. The CDR3 covers 13 residues. V gave up 2 bases and J gave up 0 bases, with 5 bases separating them. CDR1 and CDR2 (germline): GTSNPN, SVGIG (reference sequence). The full variable domain, its missing parts supplied by reference TRBV30 and TRBJ2-1, is SQTIHQWPATLVQPVGSPLSLECTVEGTSNPNLYWYRQAAGRGLQLLFYSVGIGQISSEVPQNLSASRPQDRQFILSSKKLLLSDSGFYLCAWSTSSYNEQFFGPGTRLTVL.

This rearrangement joins TRBV13 to TRBJ1-2; D uncertain. There are 17 residues in the CDR3. Germline V gene data show CDR1 as PRHDT and CDR2 as FYEKMQ (reference sequence). Trimming took off 5 bases at V and 1 base at J, with 20 bases between the two ends. This chain's CDR3 is CASSIFGGVTHNYGYTF. CDR3 nucleotide sequence: TGTGCCAGCAGCATCTTTGGAGGCGTGACTCATAACTATGGCTACACCTTC.

The gene calls are TRBV18 and TRBJ2-7; perhaps TRBD1 as D (5 bases). Looked up from germline, CDR1 is KGHSH and CDR2 is LQKENI. CDR3 size: 14 residues. Trimming left V 3 bases short and J 2 bases short, with 11 bases between. The CDR3 reads CASSPKGQAYEQYF. The CDR3 bases are TGTGCCAGCTCACCCAAAGGACAAGCCTACGAGCAGTACTTC.

This chain uses TRBV9 with TRBJ2-6; unclear D gene. With 0 bases removed from V and 0 bases from J, the gap between germline ends came to 10 bases. Germline values: CDR1 SGDLS, CDR2 YYNGEE. This CDR3 region has 17 residues. CDR3 DNA sequence: TGTGCCAGCAGCGTAGATGGCGCCAACTCTGGGGCCAACGTCCTGACTTTC. Amino acid sequence: CASSVDGANSGANVLTF. Variable domain in full (rest from reference TRBV9 and TRBJ2-6): DSGVTQTPKHLITATGQRVTLRCSPRSGDLSVYWYQQSLDQGLQFLIQYYNGEERAKGNILERFSAQQFPDLHSELNLSSLELGDSALYFCASSVDGANSGANVLTFGAGSRLTVL.

The chain combines TRBV4-1 with TRBJ1-1; no definite D call. The germline V gene encodes CDR1 MGHRA and CDR2 YSYEKL. Trimming took 4 bases from V and 1 from J, leaving 10 bases between them. The CDR3 is 14 residues long. CDR3 sequence (DNA): TGCGCCAGCAGCCTCACTGCAGGGAACACTGAAGCTTTCTTT. Translated, it gives CASSLTAGNTEAFF.

This sequence joins TRBV20-1 and TRBJ2-5; D is uncertain. Germline loops: CDR1 DFQATT, CDR2 SNEGSKA (reference sequence). V lost 2 bases and J lost 5, with 15 bases in between. The CDR3 totals 14 residues. CDR3 DNA sequence: TGCAGTGCTAGACTACCTCAGGAGTGGGAGACCCAGTACTTC. Protein sequence: CSARLPQEWETQYF.

The chain recombines TRBV30 with TRBJ1-5; 8 bases agree with TRBD1. The CDR3 is made up of 13 amino acids. Germline assignment: CDR1 GTSNPN and CDR2 SVGIG (reference sequence). The V segment lost 4 bases and the J segment 6 bases; nucleotides outside the gene matches: 5. The CDR3 sequence: CAWTDRGGQPQHF. The CDR3 DNA reads as TGTGCCTGGACCGACAGGGGCGGTCAGCCCCAGCATTTT.

The V gene is TRBV29-1, the J gene TRBJ1-1; unclear D gene. V gave up 7 bases and J gave up 4 bases, with 7 bases separating them. Germline V gene lookup returns CDR1 SQVTM and CDR2 ANQGSEA. The CDR3 runs to 10 residues. CDR3 DNA: TGCAGCGGGGGTAGCACTGAAGCTTTCTTT. Translation gives CSGGSTEAFF.

CDR3 residues: CASSPAGGDDTQYF. For the CDR3, the DNA is TGCGCCAGCAGCCCCGCGGGCGGGGATGATACGCAGTATTTT. This chain links TRBV5-1 with TRBJ2-3, with D possibly being TRBD2 (6 bases). The CDR3 runs to 14 residues. Germline V gene data show CDR1 as SGHRS and CDR2 as YFSETQ. Trimming pared 4 bases from V and 6 bases from J, leaving 15 bases between.

This chain uses TRBV7-9 with TRBJ2-1; TRBD2 matches at 9 bases. CDR1 and CDR2 from the germline V gene are SEHNR and FQNEAQ (reference sequence). This CDR3 region has 16 residues. Trimming took 0 bases from V and 8 from J; bases not matched to a gene: 8. In nucleotides, the CDR3 is TGTGCCAGCAGCTTAGCGGGCGGGGGGGTCCCCCATGAGCAGTTCTTC. Encoded protein: CASSLAGGGVPHEQFF.

A single count supports this clonotype. The rearrangement uses TRBV29-1 and TRBJ1-1; TRBD1 aligns across 9 bases. V lost 6 bases and J lost 5; bases outside the gene matches: 7. Germline CDR1 reads SQVTM; CDR2 reads ANQGSEA. The CDR3 is made up of 13 amino acids. The CDR3 DNA reads as TGCAGCGTCACTACAGGGGGCTTAACTGAAGCTTTCTTT. It codes for CSVTTGGLTEAFF.

V is TRBV3-1 and J is TRBJ1-2; D ambiguous. V dropped 4 bases and J dropped 4 bases, with 10 bases sitting between them. The CDR3 runs 13 residues. From germline, CDR1 is LGHDT and CDR2 YNNKEL (reference sequence). The CDR3 here is CASSPKWSYGYTF. CDR3 nucleotides: TGTGCCAGCAGCCCGAAATGGTCCTATGGCTACACCTTC.

The chain carries TRBV29-1 and TRBJ1-1; D is perhaps TRBD1 (5 bases). Trimming took 4 bases from V and 0 from J, leaving 9 bases between them. The CDR3 sequence is 13 residues long. The germline V gene has CDR1 SQVTM and CDR2 ANQGSEA. Here the CDR3 reads CSVGRQMNTEAFF. DNA of the CDR3: TGCAGCGTTGGGCGACAGATGAACACTGAAGCTTTCTTT.